The T cell receptor (beta chain) described here comes from a study of T cells in Graves' hyperthyroidism and ophthalmopathy. Points on this clonotype: What it binds is not known. Germline is not matched at one junction end, which may reflect a read error.

Amplification of TCR beta CDR3 regions was performed using RNA transcripts as template. Primed by the HTBI set, a first-round RT-PCR was run on the TCR CDR3. A single record per CDR3 protein comes from TCRdb applying MiXCR to the multiplex PCR reads. The sample consists of nearly 750,000 distinct CDR3 sequences, 30% to 40% of them appearing once. Broader study findings: Ophthalmopathy got predicted by the model a median about six months before its onset. A model of 13 V-J features distinguished ophthalmopathy from stable hyperthyroidism.

CDR1 is SGHVS and CDR2 is FQNEAQ in the germline V gene. The CDR3 contains 13 residues. This chain links TRBV7-8 with TRBJ2-7; D uncertain. The clonotype comes from a woman aged 40 to 49 with Graves' hyperthyroidism. The sequencing sample was made of blood. Here the CDR3 reads CACSPVPPYEQYF. The CDR3 bases are TGTGCCTGCAGCCCGGTCCCGCCGTACGAGCAGTACTTC.